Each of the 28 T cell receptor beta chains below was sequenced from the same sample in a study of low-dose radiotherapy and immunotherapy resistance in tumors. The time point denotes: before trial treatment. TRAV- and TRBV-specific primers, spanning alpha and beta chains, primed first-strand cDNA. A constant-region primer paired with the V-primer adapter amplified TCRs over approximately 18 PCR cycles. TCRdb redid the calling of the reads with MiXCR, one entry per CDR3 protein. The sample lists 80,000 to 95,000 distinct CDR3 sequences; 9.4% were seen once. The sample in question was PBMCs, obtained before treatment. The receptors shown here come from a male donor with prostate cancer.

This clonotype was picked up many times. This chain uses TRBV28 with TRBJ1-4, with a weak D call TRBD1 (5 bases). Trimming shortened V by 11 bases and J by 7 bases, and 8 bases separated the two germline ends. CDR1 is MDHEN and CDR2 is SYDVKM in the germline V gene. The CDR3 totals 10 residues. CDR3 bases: TGTGCCTCGGGACCTGAAAAACTGTTTTTT. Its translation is CASGPEKLFF.

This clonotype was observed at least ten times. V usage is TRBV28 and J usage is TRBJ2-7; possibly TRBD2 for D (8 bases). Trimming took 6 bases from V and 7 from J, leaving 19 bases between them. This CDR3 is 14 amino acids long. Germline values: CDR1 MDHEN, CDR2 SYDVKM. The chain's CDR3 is CASRTIAGQREQYF. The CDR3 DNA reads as TGTGCCAGCAGGACTATAGCGGGACAGCGTGAGCAGTACTTC.

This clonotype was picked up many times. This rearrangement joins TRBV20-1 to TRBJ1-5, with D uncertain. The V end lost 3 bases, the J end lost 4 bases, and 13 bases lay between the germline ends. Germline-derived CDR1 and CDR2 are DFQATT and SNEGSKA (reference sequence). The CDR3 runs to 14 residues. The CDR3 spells CSASRGLGNQPQHF. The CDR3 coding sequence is TGCAGTGCTAGTAGAGGGCTGGGTAATCAGCCCCAGCATTTT.

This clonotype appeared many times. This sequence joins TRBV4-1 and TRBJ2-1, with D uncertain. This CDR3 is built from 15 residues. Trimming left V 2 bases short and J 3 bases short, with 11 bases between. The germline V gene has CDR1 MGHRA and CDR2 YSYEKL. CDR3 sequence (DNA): TGCGCCAGCAGCCAAAGAATTGGTGACTACAATGAGCAGTTCTTC. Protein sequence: CASSQRIGDYNEQFF.

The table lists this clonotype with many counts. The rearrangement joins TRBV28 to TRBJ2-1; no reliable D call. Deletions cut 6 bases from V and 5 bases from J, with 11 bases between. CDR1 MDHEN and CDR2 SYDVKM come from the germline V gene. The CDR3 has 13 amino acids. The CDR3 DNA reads TGTGCCAGCAGCAACGGAGCAGACAATGAGCAGTTCTTC. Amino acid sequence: CASSNGADNEQFF.

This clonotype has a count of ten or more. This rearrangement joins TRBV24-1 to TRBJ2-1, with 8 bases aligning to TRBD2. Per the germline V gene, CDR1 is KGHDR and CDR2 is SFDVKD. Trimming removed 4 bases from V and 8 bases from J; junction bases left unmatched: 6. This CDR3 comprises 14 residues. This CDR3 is CATSESGLGDEQFF. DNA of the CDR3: TGTGCCACCAGTGAATCGGGACTAGGCGATGAGCAGTTCTTC.

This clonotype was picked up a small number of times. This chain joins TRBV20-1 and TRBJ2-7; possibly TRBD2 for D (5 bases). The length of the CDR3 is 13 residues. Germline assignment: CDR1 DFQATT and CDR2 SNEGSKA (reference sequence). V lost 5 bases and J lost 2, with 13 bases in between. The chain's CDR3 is CSAPRTETYEQYF. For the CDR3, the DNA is TGCAGTGCTCCCAGGACTGAAACCTACGAGCAGTACTTC.

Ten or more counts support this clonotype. DNA of the CDR3: TGTGCCAGCAGCTTGGGTGTGCGGGGAGCCCAGCCCCAGCATTTT. It encodes CASSLGVRGAQPQHF. The chain recombines TRBV7-2 with TRBJ1-5; D uncertain. Looked up from germline, CDR1 is SGHTA and CDR2 is FQGNSA. The V end was cut by 3 bases, the J end by 7 bases, with 16 bases between. This CDR3 is built from 15 residues.

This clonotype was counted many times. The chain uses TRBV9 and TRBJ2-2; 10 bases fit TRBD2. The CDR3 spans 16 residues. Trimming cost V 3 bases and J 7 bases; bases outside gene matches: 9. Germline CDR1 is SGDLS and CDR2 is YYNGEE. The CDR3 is CASSAAPSGSSGELFF. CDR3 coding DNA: TGTGCCAGCAGCGCTGCACCTAGCGGGAGTAGCGGGGAGCTGTTTTTT.

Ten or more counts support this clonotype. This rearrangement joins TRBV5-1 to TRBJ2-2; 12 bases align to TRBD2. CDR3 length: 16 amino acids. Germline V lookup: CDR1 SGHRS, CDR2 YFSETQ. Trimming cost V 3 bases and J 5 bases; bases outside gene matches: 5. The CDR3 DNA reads TGCGCCAGCAGCTCAACGGGACTAGCGGGTACCGGGGAGCTGTTTTTT. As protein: CASSSTGLAGTGELFF.

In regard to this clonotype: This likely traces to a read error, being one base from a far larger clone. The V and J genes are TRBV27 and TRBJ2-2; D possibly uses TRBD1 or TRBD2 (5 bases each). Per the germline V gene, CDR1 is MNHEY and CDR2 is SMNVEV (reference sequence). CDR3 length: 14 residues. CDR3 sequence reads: CTSGLGENTGELFF. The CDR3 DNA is TGTACCAGCGGCCTGGGGGAGAACACCGGGGAGCTGTTTTTT.

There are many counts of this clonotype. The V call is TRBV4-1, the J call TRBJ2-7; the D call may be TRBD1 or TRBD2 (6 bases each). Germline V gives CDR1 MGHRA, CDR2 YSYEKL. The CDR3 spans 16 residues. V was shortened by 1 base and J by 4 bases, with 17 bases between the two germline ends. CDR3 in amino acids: CASSQVRSGALYEQYF. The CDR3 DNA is TGCGCCAGCAGCCAAGTTCGGTCGGGGGCGCTTTACGAGCAGTACTTC.

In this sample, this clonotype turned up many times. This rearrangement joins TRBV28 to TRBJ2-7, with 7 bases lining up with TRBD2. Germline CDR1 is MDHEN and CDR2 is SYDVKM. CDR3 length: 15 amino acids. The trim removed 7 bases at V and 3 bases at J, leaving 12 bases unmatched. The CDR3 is CASTTVFKRDYEQYF. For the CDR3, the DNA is TGTGCCAGCACCACGGTTTTTAAGCGGGACTACGAGCAGTACTTC.

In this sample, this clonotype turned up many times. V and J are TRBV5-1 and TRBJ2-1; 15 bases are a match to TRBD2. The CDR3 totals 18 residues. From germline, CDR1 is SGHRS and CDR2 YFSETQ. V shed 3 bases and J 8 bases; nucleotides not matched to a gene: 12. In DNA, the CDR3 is TGCGCCAGCAGCTCCCTTGGGACTAGCGGGAGGAGGGTCGATGAGCAGTTCTTC. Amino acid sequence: CASSSLGTSGRRVDEQFF. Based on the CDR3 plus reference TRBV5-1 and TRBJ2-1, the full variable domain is KAGVTQTPRYLIKTRGQQVTLSCSPISGHRSVSWYQQTPGQGLQFLFEYFSETQRNKGNFPGRFSGRQFSNSRSEMNVSTLELGDSALYLCASSSLGTSGRRVDEQFFGPGTRLTVL.

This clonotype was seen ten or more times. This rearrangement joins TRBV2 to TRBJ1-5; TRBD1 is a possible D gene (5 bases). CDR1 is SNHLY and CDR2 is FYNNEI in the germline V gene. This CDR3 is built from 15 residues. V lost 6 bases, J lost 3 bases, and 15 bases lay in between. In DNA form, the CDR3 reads TGTGCCAGCAGACGGGACCCAGGGCCCAATCAGCCCCAGCATTTT. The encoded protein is CASRRDPGPNQPQHF.

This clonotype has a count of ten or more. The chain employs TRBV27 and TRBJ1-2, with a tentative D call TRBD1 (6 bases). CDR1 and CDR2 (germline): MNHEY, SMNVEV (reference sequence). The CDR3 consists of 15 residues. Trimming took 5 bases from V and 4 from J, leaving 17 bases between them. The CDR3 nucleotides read TGTGCCAGCAGTACGGACAGAAACAAGTTCTATGGCTACACCTTC. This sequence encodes CASSTDRNKFYGYTF.

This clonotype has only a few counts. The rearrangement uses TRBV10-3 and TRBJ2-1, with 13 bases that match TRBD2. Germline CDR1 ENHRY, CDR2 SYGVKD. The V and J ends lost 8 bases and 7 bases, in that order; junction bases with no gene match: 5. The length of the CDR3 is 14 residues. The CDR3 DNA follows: TGTGCCATCGGTGGACTAGCGGGAGTTAATGAGCAGTTCTTC. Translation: CAIGGLAGVNEQFF.

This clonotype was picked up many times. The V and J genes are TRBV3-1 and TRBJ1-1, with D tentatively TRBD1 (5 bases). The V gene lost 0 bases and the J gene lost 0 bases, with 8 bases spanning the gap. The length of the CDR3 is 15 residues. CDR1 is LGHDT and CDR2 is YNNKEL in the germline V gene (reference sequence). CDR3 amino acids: CASSQEAGLNTEAFF. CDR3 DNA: TGTGCCAGCAGCCAAGAAGCAGGGCTGAACACTGAAGCTTTCTTT.

The CDR3 nucleotides are TGCAGTGCTAGTGGTCAGGGGTCGAGCTCCTACGAGCAGTACTTC. This encodes CSASGQGSSSYEQYF. J is TRBJ2-7 and V is TRBV20-1; a possible D gene is TRBD1 (6 bases). V was clipped by 3 bases and J by 0 bases, with 15 bases between them. Germline V gene data show CDR1 as DFQATT and CDR2 as SNEGSKA (reference sequence). The length of the CDR3 is 15 residues.

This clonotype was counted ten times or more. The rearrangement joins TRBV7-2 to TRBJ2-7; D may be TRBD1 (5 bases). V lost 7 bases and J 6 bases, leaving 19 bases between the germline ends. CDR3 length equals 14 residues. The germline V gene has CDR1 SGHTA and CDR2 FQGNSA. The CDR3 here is CASIPQASSSEQYF. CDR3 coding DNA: TGTGCCAGCATACCACAGGCCAGCTCCAGCGAGCAGTACTTC.

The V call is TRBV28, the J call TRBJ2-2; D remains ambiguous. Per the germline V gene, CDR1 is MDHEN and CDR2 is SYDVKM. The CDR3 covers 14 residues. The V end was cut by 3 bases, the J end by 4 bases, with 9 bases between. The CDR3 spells CASSFGGATGELFF. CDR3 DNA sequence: TGTGCCAGCAGTTTTGGCGGTGCCACCGGGGAGCTGTTTTTT.

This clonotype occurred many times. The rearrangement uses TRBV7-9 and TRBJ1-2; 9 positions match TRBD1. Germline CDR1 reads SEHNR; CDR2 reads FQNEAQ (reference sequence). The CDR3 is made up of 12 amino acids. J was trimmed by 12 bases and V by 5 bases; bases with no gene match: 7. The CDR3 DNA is TGTGCCAGCAGCCACTCACAGGGGGCAAACACCTTC. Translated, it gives CASSHSQGANTF.

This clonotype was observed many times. CDR3 loop: CASSYPQAGVEEQYF. CDR3 nucleotides: TGTGCCAGCAGTTACCCCCAGGCAGGGGTAGAGGAGCAGTACTTC. This chain connects TRBV6-6 to TRBJ2-7, with TRBD1 as a possible D gene (6 bases). V was trimmed by 2 bases and J by 7 bases, leaving 18 bases between them. Germline loops: CDR1 MNHNY, CDR2 SVGAGI (reference sequence). The CDR3 totals 15 residues.

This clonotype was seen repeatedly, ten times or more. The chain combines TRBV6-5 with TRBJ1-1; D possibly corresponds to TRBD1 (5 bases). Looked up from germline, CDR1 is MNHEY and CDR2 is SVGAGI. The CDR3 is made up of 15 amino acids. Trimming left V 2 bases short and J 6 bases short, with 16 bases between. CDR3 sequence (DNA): TGTGCCAGCAGTTACCTAGGGCAGGGAGGCGCTGAAGCTTTCTTT. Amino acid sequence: CASSYLGQGGAEAFF.

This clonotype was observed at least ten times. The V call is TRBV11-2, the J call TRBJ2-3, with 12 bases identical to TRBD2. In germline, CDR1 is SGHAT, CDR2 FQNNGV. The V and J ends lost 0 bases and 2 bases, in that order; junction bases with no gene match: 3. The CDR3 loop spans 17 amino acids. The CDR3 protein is CASSLDLAGGITDTQYF. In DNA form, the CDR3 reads TGTGCCAGCAGCTTAGATCTAGCGGGAGGGATCACAGATACGCAGTATTTT.

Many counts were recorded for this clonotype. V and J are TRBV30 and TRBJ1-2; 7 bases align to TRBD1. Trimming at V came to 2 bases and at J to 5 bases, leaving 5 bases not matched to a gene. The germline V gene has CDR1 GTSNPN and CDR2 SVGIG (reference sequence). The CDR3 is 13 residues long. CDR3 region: CAWSFRGLYGYTF. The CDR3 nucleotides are TGTGCCTGGAGTTTCAGGGGGTTGTATGGCTACACCTTC.

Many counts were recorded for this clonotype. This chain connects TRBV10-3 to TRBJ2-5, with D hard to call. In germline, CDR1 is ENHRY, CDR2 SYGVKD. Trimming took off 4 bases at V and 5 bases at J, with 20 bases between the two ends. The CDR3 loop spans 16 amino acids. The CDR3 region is CAISVSGPPSAETQYF. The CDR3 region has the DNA TGTGCCATCAGTGTATCAGGCCCTCCCTCAGCGGAGACCCAGTACTTC.

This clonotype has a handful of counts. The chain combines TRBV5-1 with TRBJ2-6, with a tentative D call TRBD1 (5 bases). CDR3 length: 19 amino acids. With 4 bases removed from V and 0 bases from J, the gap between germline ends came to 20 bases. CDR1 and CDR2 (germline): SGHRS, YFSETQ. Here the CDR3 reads CASSGGTGYESSGANVLTF. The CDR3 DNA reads TGCGCCAGCAGCGGCGGAACAGGCTACGAGAGCTCTGGGGCCAACGTCCTGACTTTC.